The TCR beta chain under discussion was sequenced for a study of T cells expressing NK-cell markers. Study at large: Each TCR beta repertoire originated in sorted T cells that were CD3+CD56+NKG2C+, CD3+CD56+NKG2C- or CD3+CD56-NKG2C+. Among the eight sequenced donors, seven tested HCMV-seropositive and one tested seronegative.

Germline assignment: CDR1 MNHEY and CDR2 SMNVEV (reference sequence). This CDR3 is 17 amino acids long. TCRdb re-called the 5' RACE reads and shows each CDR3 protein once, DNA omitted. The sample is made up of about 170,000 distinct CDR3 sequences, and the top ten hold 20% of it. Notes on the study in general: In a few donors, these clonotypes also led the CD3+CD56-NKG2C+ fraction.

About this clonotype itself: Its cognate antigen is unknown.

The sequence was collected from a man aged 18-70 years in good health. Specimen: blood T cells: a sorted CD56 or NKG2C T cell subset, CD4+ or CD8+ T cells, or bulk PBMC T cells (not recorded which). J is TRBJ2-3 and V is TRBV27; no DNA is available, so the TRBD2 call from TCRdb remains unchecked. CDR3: CASSLLLAGGPTDTQYF.